The 21 T cell receptor beta chains below were found in one sample sequenced in a study of cytomegalovirus exposure and HLA in healthy donors. The PCR ran on 60 Vbeta and 13 Jbeta primers. Generated by immunoSEQ multiplex PCR, the TCRdb table keeps only in-frame clones and is missing some. The repertoire has 150,000 to 200,000 clones, approximately 86% of them found once; the top ten carry approximately 1.9%. Specimen: PBMCs. The receptors were sampled from a woman between 18 and 29 years old in good health and CMV-seronegative.

This chain joins TRBV11-2 and TRBJ2-7, with 7 bases matching TRBD2. Looked up from germline, CDR1 is SGHAT and CDR2 is FQNNGV. The CDR3 runs to 13 residues. J was trimmed by 3 bases and V by 6 bases; bases with no gene match: 5. CDR3 amino acids: CASRPTSVYEQYF. The CDR3 coding sequence is TGTGCCAGCAGGCCAACTAGCGTCTACGAGCAGTACTTC.

This clone was observed once. The chain joins TRBV5-3 to TRBJ2-3; 7 bases match TRBD2. TRBV5-3 is given ORF status, its function remaining uncertain. This CDR3 is built from 18 residues. J was trimmed by 0 bases and V by 1 base; bases with no gene match: 11. The CDR3 protein is CARSLYHSGEGSTDTQYF. The CDR3, as DNA: TGTGCCAGAAGCTTGTACCATTCGGGGGAGGGTAGCACAGATACGCAGTATTTT.

This chain links TRBV27 with TRBJ2-5, with TRBD2 matching over 7 bases. The ends lost 3 bases at V and 4 bases at J; junction bases unmatched: 5. CDR3 length equals 14 residues. CDR1 is MNHEY, CDR2 SMNVEV, per germline (reference sequence). The CDR3 is CASSLTSLRETQYF. CDR3 bases: TGTGCCAGCAGTTTGACTAGCTTGCGAGAGACCCAGTACTTC.

This chain joins TRBV7-9 and TRBJ2-5, with D possibly TRBD2 on 6 matching bases. The V end lost 3 bases, the J end lost 4 bases, and 18 bases lay between the germline ends. Per the germline V gene, CDR1 is SEHNR and CDR2 is FQNEAQ (reference sequence). This CDR3 contains 16 residues. CDR3 amino acids: CASSLGGGRGPETQYF. CDR3 in DNA: TGTGCCAGCAGCTTGGGAGGCGGGCGGGGCCCAGAGACCCAGTACTTC.

The V call is TRBV7-2, the J call TRBJ2-1; D remains unclear. There are 13 residues in the CDR3. CDR1 is SGHTA, CDR2 FQGNSA, per germline. Trimming cost V 5 bases and J 7 bases, with 12 bases left between them. CDR3 loop: CASSLYYANEQFF. DNA for the CDR3: TGTGCCAGCAGCCTGTACTACGCTAATGAGCAGTTCTTC.

The chain uses TRBV6-1 and TRBJ2-1, with D perhaps matching TRBD2 (5 bases). The CDR3 runs to 16 residues. V was pared by 3 bases and J by 0 bases, with 12 bases between. CDR1 is MNHNS, CDR2 SASEGT, per germline. The CDR3 DNA sequence: TGTGCCAGCAGTGACACGGGAACGGTCTCCTACAATGAGCAGTTCTTC. Translated, it gives CASSDTGTVSYNEQFF.

V is TRBV9 and J is TRBJ2-7; 9 bases align to TRBD2. The germline V gene has CDR1 SGDLS and CDR2 YYNGEE. This CDR3 spans 16 amino acids. The junction had 14 bases not matched to a gene; V was cut back by 3 bases and J by 7 bases. CDR3 amino acids: CASSASPQGGGGEQYF. DNA of the CDR3: TGTGCCAGCAGCGCCTCCCCCCAGGGCGGGGGGGGTGAGCAGTACTTC. The full variable domain, with the rest looked up from reference TRBV9 and TRBJ2-7, is DSGVTQTPKHLITATGQRVTLRCSPRSGDLSVYWYQQSLDQGLQFLIQYYNGEERAKGNILERFSAQQFPDLHSELNLSSLELGDSALYFCASSASPQGGGGEQYFGPGTRLTVT.

The rearrangement joins TRBV29-1 to TRBJ2-7; 13 nucleotides match TRBD2. V lost 2 bases, J lost 3 bases, and 7 bases stayed unmatched. CDR1 is SQVTM, CDR2 ANQGSEA, per germline. The CDR3 is 16 amino acids. CDR3 DNA sequence: TGCAGCGTTGAACGACAGGGACTAGCGGGGTTCTACGAGCAGTACTTC. Its translation: CSVERQGLAGFYEQYF.

The genes are TRBV10-3 and TRBJ1-6, with a weak D call TRBD1 (5 bases). V was clipped by 6 bases and J by 7 bases, with 13 bases between them. Germline V lookup: CDR1 ENHRY, CDR2 SYGVKD. This CDR3 is built from 14 residues. The CDR3 loop reads CAIRSGGGNSPLHF. As DNA, the CDR3 is TGTGCCATCAGGAGTGGGGGGGGGAATTCACCCCTCCACTTT.

The chain combines TRBV2 with TRBJ1-4; the D is unclear. Trimming left V 10 bases short and J 5 bases short, with 8 bases between. Per germline, CDR1 SNHLY and CDR2 FYNNEI. The CDR3 spans 11 residues. The CDR3 nucleotides are TGTGCCACGGCCGGGAATGAAAAACTGTTTTTT. Translating gives CATAGNEKLFF.

This rearrangement joins TRBV30 to TRBJ2-1, with a tentative D call TRBD2 (6 bases). The CDR3 contains 17 residues. V was trimmed by 4 bases and J by 4 bases, leaving 23 bases between them. Germline loops: CDR1 GTSNPN, CDR2 SVGIG (reference sequence). CDR3 in amino acids: CAWISNSGATLYNEQFF. The CDR3 coding sequence is TGTGCCTGGATCTCAAACTCGGGAGCAACCTTATACAATGAGCAGTTCTTC.

The chain joins TRBV19 to TRBJ2-2; D possibly corresponds to TRBD2 (6 bases). V was shortened by 4 bases and J by 8 bases, with 20 bases between the two germline ends. The CDR3 has 16 amino acids. The germline gives CDR1 LNHDA, CDR2 SQIVND (reference sequence). The CDR3 loop is CASSTGTLLLKGELFF. The CDR3 nucleotides are TGTGCCAGTAGTACCGGGACTTTACTTCTCAAGGGGGAGCTGTTTTTT.

As to this clone: An end of the junction differs from the germline gene, which may be a read error. The chain carries TRBV7-7 and TRBJ2-7; 7 bases align to TRBD2. Germline V gene data show CDR1 as SSHAT and CDR2 as FNYEAQ (reference sequence). The CDR3 extends over 16 amino acids. The CDR3 coding sequence is TGTGCTAGCAGCTTGAGCGGGGCCGGGACCACGAGTGAGCAGTACTTC. Translating gives CASSLSGAGTTSEQYF.

This clone was recorded only once. This chain links TRBV7-2 with TRBJ2-1; tentative D call: TRBD2 (6 bases). The V end lost 3 bases, the J end lost 1 base, and 13 bases lay between the germline ends. Germline V gene sequence: CDR1 SGHTA, CDR2 FQGNSA. The CDR3 spans 16 residues. The DNA for the CDR3 is TGTGCCAGCAGCTTCCTCGGAGGGTCATCCTACAATGAGCAGTTCTTC. Encoded protein: CASSFLGGSSYNEQFF.

V gene TRBV4-2 combines with J gene TRBJ1-4, with TRBD1 identical over 7 bases. The CDR3 has 16 amino acids. The germline V gene has CDR1 LGHNA and CDR2 YNFKEQ. After removal of 0 bases from V and 8 bases from J, the junction contained 9 bases not matched to a gene. The CDR3 protein is CASSQDRRGQIEKLFF. The DNA of the CDR3 is TGTGCCAGCAGCCAAGATCGTCGGGGACAGATAGAAAAACTGTTTTTT.

To note about this clone: Other DNA variants within this sample encode the same CDR3. The gene calls are TRBV5-1 and TRBJ2-2; maybe TRBD1 (6 bases). The germline CDR1 and CDR2 sequences are SGHRS and YFSETQ. The V end was cut by 4 bases, the J end by 0 bases, with 10 bases between. The CDR3 totals 15 residues. CDR3 bases: TGCGCCAGCAGCCTGGACAGTTCGAACACCGGGGAGCTGTTTTTT. Translation gives CASSLDSSNTGELFF.

This chain links TRBV5-1 with TRBJ2-5; TRBD2 matches at 12 bases. J gave up 6 bases and V 3 bases, and 9 bases lay outside the gene matches. The CDR3 runs to 16 residues. CDR1 and CDR2 (germline): SGHRS, YFSETQ. The CDR3 is CASSSRASGGGQTQYF. The CDR3 nucleotides are TGCGCCAGCAGCTCAAGGGCTAGCGGGGGGGGACAGACCCAGTACTTC. The variable domain in full, with the rest retrieved from reference TRBV5-1 and TRBJ2-5, is KAGVTQTPRYLIKTRGQQVTLSCSPISGHRSVSWYQQTPGQGLQFLFEYFSETQRNKGNFPGRFSGRQFSNSRSEMNVSTLELGDSALYLCASSSRASGGGQTQYFGPGTRLLVL.

This clone has just a few counts. This chain joins TRBV4-1 and TRBJ1-2, with D possibly matching TRBD1 (5 bases). CDR1 and CDR2 (germline): MGHRA, YSYEKL. Trimming removed 0 bases from V and 0 bases from J, with 14 bases in between. This CDR3 spans 17 amino acids. The CDR3 is CASSQDWQGGSNYGYTF. The CDR3 bases are TGCGCCAGCAGCCAAGATTGGCAGGGTGGGTCTAACTATGGCTACACCTTC.

The V gene is TRBV19, the J gene TRBJ2-5, with a weak D call TRBD2 (7 bases). This CDR3 has 14 amino acids. V was shortened by 3 bases and J by 4 bases, with 12 bases between the two germline ends. Germline V gives CDR1 LNHDA, CDR2 SQIVND (reference sequence). DNA of the CDR3: TGTGCCAGTAGTATTACGGGGGGCAGAGAGACCCAGTACTTC. Encoded protein: CASSITGGRETQYF.

V and J are TRBV7-8 and TRBJ1-3; perhaps TRBD1 as D (5 bases). The germline V and J ends were trimmed by 5 bases and 6 bases, with 17 bases remaining between them. The CDR3 consists of 15 residues. The germline V gene encodes CDR1 SGHVS and CDR2 FQNEAQ. In DNA, the CDR3 is TGTGCCAGCAGCCTTGCGGGACCTGGAAAAAACACCATATATTTT. Translating it yields CASSLAGPGKNTIYF.

This chain uses TRBV20-1 with TRBJ2-5; a weak D match, TRBD2 (5 bases). CDR3 size: 11 residues. Germline assignment: CDR1 DFQATT and CDR2 SNEGSKA (reference sequence). The germline V and J ends were trimmed by 2 bases and 5 bases, with 6 bases remaining between them. The CDR3 loop reads CSARRGETQYF. The DNA for the CDR3 is TGCAGTGCTAGACGCGGGGAGACCCAGTACTTC.